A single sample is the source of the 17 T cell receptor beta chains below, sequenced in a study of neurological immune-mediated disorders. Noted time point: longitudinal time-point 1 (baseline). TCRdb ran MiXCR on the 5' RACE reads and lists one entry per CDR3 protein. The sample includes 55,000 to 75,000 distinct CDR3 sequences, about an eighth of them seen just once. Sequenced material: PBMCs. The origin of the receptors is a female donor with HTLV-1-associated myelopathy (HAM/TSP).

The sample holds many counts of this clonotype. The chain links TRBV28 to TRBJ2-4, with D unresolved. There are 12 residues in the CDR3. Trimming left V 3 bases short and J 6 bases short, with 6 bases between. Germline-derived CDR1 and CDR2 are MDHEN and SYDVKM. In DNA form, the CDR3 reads TGTGCCAGCAGTTTTCGCAGAAACATTCAGTACTTC. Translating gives CASSFRRNIQYF.

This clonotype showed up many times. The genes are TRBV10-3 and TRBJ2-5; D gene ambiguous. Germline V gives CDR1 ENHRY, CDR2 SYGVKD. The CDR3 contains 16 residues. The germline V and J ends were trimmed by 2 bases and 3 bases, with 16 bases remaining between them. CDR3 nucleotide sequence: TGTGCCATCAGTGAGATAAATGTGCGGCAGGAAGAGACCCAGTACTTC. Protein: CAISEINVRQEETQYF.

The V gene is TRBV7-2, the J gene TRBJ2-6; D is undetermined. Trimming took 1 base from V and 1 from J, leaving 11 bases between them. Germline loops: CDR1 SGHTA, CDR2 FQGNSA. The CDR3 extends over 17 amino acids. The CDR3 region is CASSLVGVRSGANVLTF. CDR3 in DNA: TGTGCCAGCAGCTTAGTAGGAGTCAGGTCTGGGGCCAACGTCCTGACTTTC.

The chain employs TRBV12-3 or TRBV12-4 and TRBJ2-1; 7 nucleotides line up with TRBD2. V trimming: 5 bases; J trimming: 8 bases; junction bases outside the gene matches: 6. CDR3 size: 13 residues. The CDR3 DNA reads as TGTGCCAGCAGTAGGCGACTAGCTTATGAGCAGTTCTTC. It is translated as CASSRRLAYEQFF.

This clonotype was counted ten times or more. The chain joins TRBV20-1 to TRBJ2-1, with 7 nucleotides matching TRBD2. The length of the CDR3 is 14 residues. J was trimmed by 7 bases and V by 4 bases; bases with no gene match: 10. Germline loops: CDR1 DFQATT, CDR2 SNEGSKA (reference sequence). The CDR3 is CSATGGIRPNEQFF. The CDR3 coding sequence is TGCAGTGCTACCGGGGGGATCAGGCCAAATGAGCAGTTCTTC.

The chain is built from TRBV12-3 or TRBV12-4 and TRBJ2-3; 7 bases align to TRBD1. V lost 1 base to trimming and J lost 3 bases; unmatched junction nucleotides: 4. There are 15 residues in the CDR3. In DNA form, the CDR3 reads TGTGCCAGCAGTTTAGGGGACAGCAATACAGATACGCAGTATTTT. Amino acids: CASSLGDSNTDTQYF.

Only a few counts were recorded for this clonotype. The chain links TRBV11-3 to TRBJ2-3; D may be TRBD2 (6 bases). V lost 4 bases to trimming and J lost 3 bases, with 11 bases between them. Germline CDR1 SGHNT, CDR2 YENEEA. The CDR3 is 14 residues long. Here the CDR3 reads CASSYSGKTDTQYF. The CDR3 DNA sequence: TGTGCCAGCAGCTATAGCGGCAAAACAGATACGCAGTATTTT.

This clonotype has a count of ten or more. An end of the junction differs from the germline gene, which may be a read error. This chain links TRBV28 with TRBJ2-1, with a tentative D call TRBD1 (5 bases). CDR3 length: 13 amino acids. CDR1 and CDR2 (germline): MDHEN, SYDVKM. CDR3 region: CASSPSGRDEQFF. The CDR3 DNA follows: TGTGCCAGCAGCCCCTCGGGCAGGGATGAACAGTTCTTC.

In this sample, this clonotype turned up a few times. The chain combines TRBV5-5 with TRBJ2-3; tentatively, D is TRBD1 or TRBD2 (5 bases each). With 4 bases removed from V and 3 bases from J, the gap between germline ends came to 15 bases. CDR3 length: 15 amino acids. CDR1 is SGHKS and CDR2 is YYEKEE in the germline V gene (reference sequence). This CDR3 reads CASSGAGSLTDTQYF. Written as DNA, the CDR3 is TGTGCCAGCAGCGGTGCAGGGAGCTTGACAGATACGCAGTATTTT.

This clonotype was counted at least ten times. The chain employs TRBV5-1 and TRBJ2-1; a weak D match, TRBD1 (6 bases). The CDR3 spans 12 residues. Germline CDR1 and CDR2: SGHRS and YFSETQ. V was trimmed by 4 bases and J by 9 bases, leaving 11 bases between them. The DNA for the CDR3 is TGCGCCAGCAGCCCACAGGGTTTTGAGCAGTTCTTC. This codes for CASSPQGFEQFF. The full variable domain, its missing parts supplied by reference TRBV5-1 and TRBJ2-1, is KAGVTQTPRYLIKTRGQQVTLSCSPISGHRSVSWYQQTPGQGLQFLFEYFSETQRNKGNFPGRFSGRQFSNSRSEMNVSTLELGDSALYLCASSPQGFEQFFGPGTRLTVL.

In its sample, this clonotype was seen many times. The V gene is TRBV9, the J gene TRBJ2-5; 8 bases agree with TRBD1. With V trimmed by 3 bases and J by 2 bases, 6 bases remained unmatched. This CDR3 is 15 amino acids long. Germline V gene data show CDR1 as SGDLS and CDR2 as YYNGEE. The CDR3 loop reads CASSAPWTGQETQYF. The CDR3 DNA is TGTGCCAGCAGCGCCCCTTGGACAGGGCAAGAGACCCAGTACTTC.

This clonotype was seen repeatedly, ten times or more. CDR3 loop: CASSGGTSGGPRNTGELFF. The DNA for the CDR3 is TGCGCCAGCAGCGGCGGGACTAGCGGGGGGCCAAGGAACACCGGGGAGCTGTTTTTT. The genes are TRBV5-1 and TRBJ2-2; 15 bases map to TRBD2. Germline CDR1 is SGHRS and CDR2 is YFSETQ. Trimming removed 4 bases from V and 1 base from J; junction bases left unmatched: 8. CDR3 length equals 19 residues.

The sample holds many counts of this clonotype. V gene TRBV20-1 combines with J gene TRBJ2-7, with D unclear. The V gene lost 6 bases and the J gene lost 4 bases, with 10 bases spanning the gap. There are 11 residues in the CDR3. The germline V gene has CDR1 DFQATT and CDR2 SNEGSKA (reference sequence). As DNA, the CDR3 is TGCAGTGCCCCGGACGGGTACGAGCAGTACTTC. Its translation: CSAPDGYEQYF.

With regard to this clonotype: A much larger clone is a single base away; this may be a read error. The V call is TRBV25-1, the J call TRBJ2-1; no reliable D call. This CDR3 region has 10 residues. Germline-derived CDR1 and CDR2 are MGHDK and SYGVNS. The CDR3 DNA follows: TGTGACAGCAGTTTGAATGAGCAGTTCTTC. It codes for CDSSLNEQFF.

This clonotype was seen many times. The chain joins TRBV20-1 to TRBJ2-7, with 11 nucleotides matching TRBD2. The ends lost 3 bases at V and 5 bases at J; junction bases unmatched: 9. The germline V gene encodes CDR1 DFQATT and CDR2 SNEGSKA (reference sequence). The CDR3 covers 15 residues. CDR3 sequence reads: CSASRGSGGAHEQYF. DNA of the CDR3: TGCAGTGCTAGTAGAGGTAGCGGGGGGGCCCACGAGCAGTACTTC.

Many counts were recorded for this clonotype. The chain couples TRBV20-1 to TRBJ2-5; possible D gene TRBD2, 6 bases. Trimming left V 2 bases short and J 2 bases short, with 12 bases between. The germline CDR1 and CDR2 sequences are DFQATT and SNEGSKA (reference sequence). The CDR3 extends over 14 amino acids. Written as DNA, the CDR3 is TGCAGTGCTAGAAGTATAGCGGCTCAAGAGACCCAGTACTTC. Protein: CSARSIAAQETQYF.

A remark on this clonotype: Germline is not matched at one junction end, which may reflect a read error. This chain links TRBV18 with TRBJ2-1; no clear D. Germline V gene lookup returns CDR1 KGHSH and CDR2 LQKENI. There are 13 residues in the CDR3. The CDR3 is CANSPPSYNEQFF. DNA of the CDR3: TGTGCCAACTCACCTCCCTCCTACAATGAGCAGTTCTTC.